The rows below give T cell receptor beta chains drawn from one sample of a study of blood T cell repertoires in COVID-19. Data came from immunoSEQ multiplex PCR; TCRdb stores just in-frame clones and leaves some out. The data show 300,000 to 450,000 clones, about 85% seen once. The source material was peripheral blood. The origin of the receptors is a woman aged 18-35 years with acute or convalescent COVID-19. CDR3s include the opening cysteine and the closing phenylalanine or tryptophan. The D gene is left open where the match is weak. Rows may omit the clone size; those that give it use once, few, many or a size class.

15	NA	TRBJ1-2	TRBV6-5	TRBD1	CASSYSATGGGGYTF	TGTGCCAGCAGTTACTCGGCGACAGGGGGCGGCGGCTACACCTTC
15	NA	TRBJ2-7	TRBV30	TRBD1	CAWAPPGTATYEQYF	TGTGCCTGGGCCCCCCCGGGGACAGCTACCTACGAGCAGTACTTC
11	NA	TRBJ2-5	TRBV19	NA	CASKSRETQYF	TGTGCCAGTAAATCCCGGGAGACCCAGTACTTC
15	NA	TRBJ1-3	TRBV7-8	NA	CASSSLDSSGNTIYF	TGTGCCAGCAGCTCCCTCGACAGCTCTGGAAACACCATATATTTT
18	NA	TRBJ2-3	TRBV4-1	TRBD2	CASSSTGFSGTLTDTQYF	TGCGCCAGCAGCTCCACCGGTTTTAGCGGGACCCTCACAGATACGCAGTATTTT
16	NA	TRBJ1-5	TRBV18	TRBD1	CASSPQTGGNGQPQHF	TGTGCCAGCTCACCACAGACAGGGGGCAACGGTCAGCCCCAGCATTTT
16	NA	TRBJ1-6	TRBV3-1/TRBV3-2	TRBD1	CASSPIRTGENSPLHF	TGTGCCAGCAGCCCGATAAGGACAGGGGAAAATTCACCCCTCCACTTT
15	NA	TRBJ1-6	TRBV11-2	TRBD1	CASTLTRGLDSPLHF	TGTGCCAGCACCCTCACCAGGGGGTTAGATTCACCCCTCCACTTT
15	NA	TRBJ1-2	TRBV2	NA	CASTRTGAGDYGYTF	TGTGCCAGCACCAGAACTGGGGCAGGGGATTATGGCTACACCTTC
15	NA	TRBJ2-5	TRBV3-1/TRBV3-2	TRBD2	CASSQSSGSGETQYF	TGTGCCAGCAGCCAATCTAGCGGGAGCGGAGAGACCCAGTACTTC
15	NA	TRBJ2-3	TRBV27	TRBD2	CASSLSGSGTDTQYF	TGTGCCAGCAGTTTAAGCGGGAGTGGCACAGATACGCAGTATTTT
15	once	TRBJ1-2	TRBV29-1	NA	CSATGNSGVNYGYTF	TGCAGCGCTACAGGAAATTCTGGGGTTAACTATGGCTACACCTTC
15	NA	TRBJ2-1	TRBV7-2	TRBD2	CASRFSGGDYNEQFF	TGTGCCAGCAGGTTTAGCGGGGGGGATTACAATGAGCAGTTCTTC
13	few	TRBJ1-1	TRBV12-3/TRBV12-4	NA	CASSLQGNTEAFF	TGTGCCAGCAGTCTACAGGGGAACACTGAAGCTTTCTTT
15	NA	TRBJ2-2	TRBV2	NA	CASTSVATNTGELFF	TGTGCCAGCACTTCTGTTGCGACGAACACCGGGGAGCTGTTTTTT
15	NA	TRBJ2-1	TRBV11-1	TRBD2	CASSPTSVYYNEQFF	TGTGCCAGCAGCCCCACTAGCGTTTACTACAATGAGCAGTTCTTC
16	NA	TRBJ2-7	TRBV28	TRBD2	CASSSPRGGLSYEQYF	TGTGCCAGCAGCTCCCCTCGGGGGGGGCTGTCCTACGAGCAGTACTTC
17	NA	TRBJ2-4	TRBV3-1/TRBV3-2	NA	CASSQDRARGEGNIQYF	TGTGCCAGCAGCCAAGATAGGGCGAGAGGTGAGGGAAACATTCAGTACTTC
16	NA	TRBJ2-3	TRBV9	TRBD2	CASSVGEGLRTDTQYF	TGTGCCAGCAGCGTAGGGGAGGGGTTGAGAACAGATACGCAGTATTTT
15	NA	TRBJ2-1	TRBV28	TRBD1	CASSEGQGEYNEQFF	TGTGCCAGCAGCGAGGGGCAGGGGGAATACAATGAGCAGTTCTTC
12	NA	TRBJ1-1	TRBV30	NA	CAWSIRDPEAFF	TGTGCCTGGAGTATCAGGGATCCTGAAGCTTTCTTT
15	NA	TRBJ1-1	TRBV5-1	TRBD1	CASSSEGTASGEAFF	TGCGCCAGCAGCTCGGAGGGGACAGCGTCCGGAGAAGCTTTCTTT
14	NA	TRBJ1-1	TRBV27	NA	CASSSPRENTEAFF	TGTGCCAGCAGCAGTCCACGGGAGAACACTGAAGCTTTCTTT
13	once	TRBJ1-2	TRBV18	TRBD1	CASSGTGDYGYTF	TGTGCCAGCTCAGGCACAGGGGACTATGGCTACACCTTC
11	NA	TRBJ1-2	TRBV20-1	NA	CSARDGGSYTF	TGCAGTGCTAGAGATGGGGGGAGCTACACCTTC
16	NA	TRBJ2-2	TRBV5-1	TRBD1	CASSFGTGTNTGELFF	TGCGCCAGCAGCTTTGGGACAGGAACGAACACCGGGGAGCTGTTTTTT
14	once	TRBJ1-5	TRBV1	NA	CTSSRGQGGQPQHF	TGCACCAGCAGCCGGGGACAGGGGGGCCAGCCCCAGCATTTT
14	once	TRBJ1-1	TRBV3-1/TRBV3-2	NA	CASILKGISTEAFF	TGTGCCAGCATCCTCAAGGGGATTAGCACTGAAGCTTTCTTT
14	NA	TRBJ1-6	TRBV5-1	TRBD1	CASRGDRGYSPLHF	TGCGCCAGCCGAGGGGACAGGGGATATTCACCCCTCCACTTT
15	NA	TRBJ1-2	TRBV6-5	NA	CASSSSGTPIYGYTF	TGTGCCAGCAGTTCCTCCGGGACTCCGATCTATGGCTACACCTTC
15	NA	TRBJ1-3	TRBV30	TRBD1	CAWRADRVPGNTIYF	TGTGCCTGGAGAGCTGACAGGGTTCCTGGAAACACCATATATTTT
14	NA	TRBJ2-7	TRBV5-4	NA	CASSLGPGNYEQYF	TGTGCCAGCAGCTTGGGGCCAGGGAACTACGAGCAGTACTTC
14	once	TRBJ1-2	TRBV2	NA	CASKEIASNYGYTF	TGTGCCAGCAAGGAAATAGCCTCTAACTATGGCTACACCTTC
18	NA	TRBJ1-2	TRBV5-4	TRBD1	CASSLSMRGQGALRGYTF	TGTGCCAGCAGCTTGTCAATGCGTGGACAGGGGGCCCTTAGGGGCTACACCTTC
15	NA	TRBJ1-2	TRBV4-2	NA	CASSQDLGGPYGYTF	TGTGCCAGCAGCCAAGATCTCGGGGGGCCCTATGGCTACACCTTC
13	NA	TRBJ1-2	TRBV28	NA	CASARQDYYGYTF	TGTGCCAGCGCCCGACAGGACTACTATGGCTACACCTTC
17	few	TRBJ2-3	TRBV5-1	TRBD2	CASSPLAGATSTDTQYF	TGCGCCAGCAGCCCACTAGCGGGGGCAACTAGCACAGATACGCAGTATTTT
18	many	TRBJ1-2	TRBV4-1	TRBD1	CASSGSQDVNRGWGGYTF	TGCGCCAGCAGCGGCAGCCAAGATGTCAACAGGGGTTGGGGTGGCTACACCTTC
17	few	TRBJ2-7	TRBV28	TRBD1	CASSFSWSGQGAYEQYF	TGTGCCAGCAGTTTTTCTTGGAGTGGACAGGGGGCCTACGAGCAGTACTTC
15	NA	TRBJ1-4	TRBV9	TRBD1	CASSVQGQENEKLFF	TGTGCCAGCAGCGTCCAGGGACAGGAGAATGAAAAACTGTTTTTT
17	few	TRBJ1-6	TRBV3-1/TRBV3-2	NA	CASSQDFRGIRGSPLHF	TGTGCCAGCAGCCAAGACTTCCGGGGGATAAGGGGTTCACCCCTCCACTTT
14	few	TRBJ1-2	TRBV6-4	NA	CASSPGKANYGYTF	TGTGCCAGCAGCCCGGGGAAGGCAAACTATGGCTACACCTTC
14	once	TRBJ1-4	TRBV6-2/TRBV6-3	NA	CASSQQGTNEKLFF	TGTGCCAGCAGTCAACAGGGAACTAATGAAAAACTGTTTTTT
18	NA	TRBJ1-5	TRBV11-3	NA	CASSTHRGAGFGRQPQHF	TGTGCCAGCAGCACCCATAGGGGTGCAGGTTTTGGTCGTCAGCCCCAGCATTTT